The clone carrying this TCR beta chain appeared many times. This entry is derived from a study of CD8 T cells in ankylosing spondylitis. TCRdb independently ran MiXCR on the 5' RACE reads; one entry per CDR3 protein. Among roughly 240,000 distinct CDR3 sequences, roughly 8.2% were seen once, and the ten largest hold roughly 4.9%. The J segment lost 2 bases and the V segment lost 7 bases, leaving 3 bases of the junction unmatched. Germline V gene data show CDR1 as SGHRS and CDR2 as YFSETQ. The CDR3 runs to 13 residues. The chain couples TRBV5-1 to TRBJ2-1, with 7 bases fitting TRBD2. The sample was blood, either unsorted or a sorted T cell fraction (not recorded which). The TCR comes from a female donor with ankylosing spondylitis or in good health (not recorded which). CDR3 nucleotides: TGCGCCAGCGCACTAGCGCCCTACAATGAGCAGTTCTTC. It codes for CASALAPYNEQFF.